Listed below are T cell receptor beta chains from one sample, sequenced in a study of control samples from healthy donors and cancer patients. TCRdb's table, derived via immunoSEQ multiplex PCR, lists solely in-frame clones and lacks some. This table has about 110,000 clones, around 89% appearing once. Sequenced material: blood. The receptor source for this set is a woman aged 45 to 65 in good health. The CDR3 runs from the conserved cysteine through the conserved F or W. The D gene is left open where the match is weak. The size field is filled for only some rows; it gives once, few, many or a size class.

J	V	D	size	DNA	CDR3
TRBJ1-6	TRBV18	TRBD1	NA	TGTGCCAGCTCACCAAAACAGGGGGTGGGGTCACCCCTCCACTTT	CASSPKQGVGSPLHF
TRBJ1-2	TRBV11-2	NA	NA	TGTGCCAGCAGCTTCCGGGACAACCGCTATGGCTACACCTTC	CASSFRDNRYGYTF
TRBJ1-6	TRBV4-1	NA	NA	TGCGCCAGCAGCCAAGGACCGGGACATTCTAATTCACCCCTCCACTTT	CASSQGPGHSNSPLHF
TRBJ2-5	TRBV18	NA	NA	TGTGCCAGCTCACCACGGAGCGGCCAAGAGACCCAGTACTTC	CASSPRSGQETQYF
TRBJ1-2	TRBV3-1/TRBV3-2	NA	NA	TGTGCCAGCAGCCAAGTCGGGGCAGGGGATGGCTACACCTTC	CASSQVGAGDGYTF
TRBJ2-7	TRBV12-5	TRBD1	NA	TGTGCTAGTGCGGACAGGACCTACGAGCAGTACTTC	CASADRTYEQYF
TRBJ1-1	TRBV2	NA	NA	TGTGCCAGCAACCACCTTGGGGGACCCACGAGGAACACTGAAGCTTTCTTT	CASNHLGGPTRNTEAFF
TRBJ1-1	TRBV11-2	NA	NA	TGTGCCAGCAGCTTCCAGGGCAGGGGATTAGCTTTCTTT	CASSFQGRGLAFF
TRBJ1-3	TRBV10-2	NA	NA	TGCGCCAGCAGAGCGTCAGGGGAAGGAAACACCATATATTTT	CASRASGEGNTIYF
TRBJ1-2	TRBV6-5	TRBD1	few	TGTGCCAGCAGTTCAAGGACAGGGATTAACTATGGCTACACCTTC	CASSSRTGINYGYTF